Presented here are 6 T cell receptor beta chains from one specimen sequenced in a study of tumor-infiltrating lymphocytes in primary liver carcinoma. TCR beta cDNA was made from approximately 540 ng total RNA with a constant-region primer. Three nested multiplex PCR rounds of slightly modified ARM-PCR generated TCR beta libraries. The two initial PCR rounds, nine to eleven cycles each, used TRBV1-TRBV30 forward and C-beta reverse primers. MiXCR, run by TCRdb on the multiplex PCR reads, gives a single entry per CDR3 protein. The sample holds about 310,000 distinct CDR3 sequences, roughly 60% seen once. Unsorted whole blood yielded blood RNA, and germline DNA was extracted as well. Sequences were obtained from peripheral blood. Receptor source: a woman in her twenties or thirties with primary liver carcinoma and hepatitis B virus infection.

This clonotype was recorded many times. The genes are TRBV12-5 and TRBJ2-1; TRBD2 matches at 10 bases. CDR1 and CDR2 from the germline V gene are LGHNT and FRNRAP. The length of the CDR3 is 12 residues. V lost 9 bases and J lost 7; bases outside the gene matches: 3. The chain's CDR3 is CASRTSGNEQFF. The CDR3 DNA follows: TGTGCTAGCCGGACTAGCGGAAATGAGCAGTTCTTC.

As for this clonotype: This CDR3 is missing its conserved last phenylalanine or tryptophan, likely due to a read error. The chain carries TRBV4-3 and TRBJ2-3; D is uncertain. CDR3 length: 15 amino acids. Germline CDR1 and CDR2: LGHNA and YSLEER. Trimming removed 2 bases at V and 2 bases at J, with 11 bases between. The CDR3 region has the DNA TGCGCCAGCAGCCAATCGGCGGCCCTCACAGATACGCAGTATCTT. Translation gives CASSQSAALTDTQYL.

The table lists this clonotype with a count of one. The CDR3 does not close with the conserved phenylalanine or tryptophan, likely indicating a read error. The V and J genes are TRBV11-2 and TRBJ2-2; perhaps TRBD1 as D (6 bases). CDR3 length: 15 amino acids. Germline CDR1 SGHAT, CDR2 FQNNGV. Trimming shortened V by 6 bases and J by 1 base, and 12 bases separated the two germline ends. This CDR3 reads CASRWGTRNTGELFI. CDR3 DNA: TGTGCCAGCAGATGGGGGACAAGGAACACCGGGGAGCTGTTTATT.

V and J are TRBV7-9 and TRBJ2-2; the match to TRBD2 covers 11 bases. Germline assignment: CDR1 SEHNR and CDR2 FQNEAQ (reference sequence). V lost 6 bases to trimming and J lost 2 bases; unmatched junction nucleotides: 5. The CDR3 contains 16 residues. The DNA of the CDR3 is TGTGCCAGCAGACTTGGGACTAGCGGAAACACCGGGGAGCTGTTTTTT. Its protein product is CASRLGTSGNTGELFF. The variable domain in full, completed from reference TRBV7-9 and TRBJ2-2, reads DTGVSQNPRHKITKRGQNVTFRCDPISEHNRLYWYRQTLGQGPEFLTYFQNEAQLEKSRLLSDRFSAERPKGSFSTLEIQRTEQGDSAMYLCASRLGTSGNTGELFFGEGSRLTVL.

The CDR3 sequence: CASSPLVRTDTQYF. The CDR3 bases are TGTGCCAGCAGTCCCCTAGTTCGCACAGATACGCAGTATTTT. V gene TRBV6-6 combines with J gene TRBJ2-3; D unresolved. CDR1 and CDR2 (germline): MNHNY, SVGAGI (reference sequence). Trimming cost V 5 bases and J 1 base, with 10 bases left between them. The CDR3 sequence is 14 residues long.

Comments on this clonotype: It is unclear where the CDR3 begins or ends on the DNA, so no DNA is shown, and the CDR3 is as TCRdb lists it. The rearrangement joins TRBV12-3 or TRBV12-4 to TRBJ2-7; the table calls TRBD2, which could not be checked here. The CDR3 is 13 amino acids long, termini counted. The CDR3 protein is CASSFASGSLPYF.